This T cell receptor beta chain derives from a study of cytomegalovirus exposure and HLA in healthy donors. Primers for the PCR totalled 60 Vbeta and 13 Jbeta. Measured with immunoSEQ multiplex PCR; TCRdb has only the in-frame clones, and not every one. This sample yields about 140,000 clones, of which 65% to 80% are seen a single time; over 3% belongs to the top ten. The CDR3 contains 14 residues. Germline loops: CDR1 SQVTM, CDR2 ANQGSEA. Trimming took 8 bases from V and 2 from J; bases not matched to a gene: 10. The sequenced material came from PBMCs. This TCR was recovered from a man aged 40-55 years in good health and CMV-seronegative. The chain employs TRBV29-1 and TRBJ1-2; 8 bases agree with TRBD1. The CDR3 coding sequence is TGCAGCACAGCGGGCAGGGGGCTAAACTATGGCTACACCTTC. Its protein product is CSTAGRGLNYGYTF. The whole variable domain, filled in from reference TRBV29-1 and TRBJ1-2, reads SAVISQKPSRDICQRGTSLTIQCQVDSQVTMMFWYRQQPGQSLTLIATANQGSEATYESGFVIDKFPISRPNLTFSTLTVSNMSPEDSSIYLCSTAGRGLNYGYTFGSGTRLTVV.